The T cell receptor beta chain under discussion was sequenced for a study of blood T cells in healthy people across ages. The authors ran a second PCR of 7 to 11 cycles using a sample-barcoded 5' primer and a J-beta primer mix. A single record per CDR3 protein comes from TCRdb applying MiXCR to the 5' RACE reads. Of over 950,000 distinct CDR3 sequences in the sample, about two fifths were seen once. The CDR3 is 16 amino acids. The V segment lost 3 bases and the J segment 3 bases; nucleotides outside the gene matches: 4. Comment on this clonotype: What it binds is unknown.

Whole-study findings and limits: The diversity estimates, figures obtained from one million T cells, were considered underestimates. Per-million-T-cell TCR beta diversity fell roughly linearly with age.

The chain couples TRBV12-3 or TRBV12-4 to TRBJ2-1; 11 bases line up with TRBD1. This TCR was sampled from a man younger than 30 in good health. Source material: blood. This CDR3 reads CASSLPGQGGYNEQFF. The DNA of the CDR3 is TGTGCCAGCAGTTTGCCGGGACAGGGGGGCTACAATGAGCAGTTCTTC.